This is a list of T cell receptor beta chains from one sample in a study of early T cells in non-severe SARS-CoV-2 infection. TCRdb reanalysed the 5' RACE reads using MiXCR and keeps one entry per CDR3 protein. In the table there are tens of thousands of distinct CDR3 sequences, roughly 9.3% of which are singletons. Sequenced: whole blood. The receptors were sampled from an adult who was a healthcare worker with PCR-confirmed SARS-CoV-2 infection or an uninfected control (not recorded which). Each CDR3 is given with its conserved first and last residue. D genes are given only for firm matches. Expanded clones are given a class, and other clones once, few, many or no size at all.

. TRBJ1-4 TRBV11-1 few CASSYRDADEKLFF TGTGCCAGCAGTTACCGGGACGCCGATGAAAAACTGTTTTTT
. TRBJ2-3 TRBV6-5 many CASSYGQDTQYF TGTGCCAGCAGTTACGGGCAAGATACGCAGTATTTT
. TRBJ2-2 TRBV18 few CASSTFESRSTGELFF TGTGCCAGCTCGACCTTTGAGTCCAGGAGCACCGGGGAGCTGTTTTTT
. TRBJ2-7 TRBV29-1 few CSVEVLDTTEQYF TGCAGCGTTGAAGTTCTGGACACCACCGAGCAGTACTTC
TRBD2 TRBJ2-7 TRBV6-2/TRBV6-3 . CAARELASYEQYF TGTGCCGCGAGGGAACTAGCGTCCTACGAGCAGTACTTC
. TRBJ1-5 TRBV27 . CASSLSGNSNQPQHF TGTGCCAGCAGTTTATCAGGGAACTCCAATCAGCCCCAGCATTTT
TRBD1 TRBJ1-1 TRBV7-9 . CASSLTGNMNTEAFF TGTGCCAGCAGCTTGACAGGGAACATGAACACTGAAGCTTTCTTT
. TRBJ2-1 TRBV10-3 . CATSLQGSTYNEQFF TGTGCCACCAGTCTACAGGGATCCACCTACAATGAGCAGTTCTTC
. TRBJ1-6 TRBV2 . CASRPGTRNSPLHF TGTGCCAGCAGGCCCGGGACGCGAAATTCACCCCTCCACTTT
. TRBJ2-1 TRBV24-1 few CATSDWGTWSEQFF TGTGCCACCAGTGATTGGGGGACTTGGAGTGAGCAGTTCTTC
. TRBJ2-1 TRBV1 many CTSSQDADEQFF TGCACCAGCAGCCAAGATGCGGATGAGCAGTTCTTC
TRBD1 TRBJ1-3 TRBV12-3/TRBV12-4 . CASSTGQRNTIYF TGTGCCAGCAGCACGGGACAGAGAAACACCATATATTTT
. TRBJ2-1 TRBV2 few CASSEAGEQFF TGTGCCAGCAGTGAAGCCGGCGAGCAGTTCTTC
. TRBJ1-1 TRBV20-1 . CSASLRGRYTEAFF TGCAGTGCTAGCCTGCGGGGGAGGTACACTGAAGCTTTCTTT
TRBD1 TRBJ2-1 TRBV11-2 many CASSLYRGQRNEQFF TGTGCCAGCAGCCTATACAGGGGGCAGCGAAATGAGCAGTTCTTC
. TRBJ2-1 TRBV19 many CASRSGPEGEQFF TGTGCCAGTAGGAGTGGACCCGAGGGTGAGCAGTTCTTC
TRBD1 TRBJ2-5 TRBV9 many CASSIGQGAETQYF TGTGCCAGCAGCATTGGACAGGGGGCGGAGACCCAGTACTTC
. TRBJ2-7 TRBV12-3/TRBV12-4 many CASSLTVPPGKRGEQYF TGTGCCAGCAGTTTAACCGTTCCCCCGGGGAAGAGAGGTGAGCAGTACTTC
. TRBJ1-1 TRBV29-1 few CSVVLNTEAFF TGCAGCGTTGTGCTGAACACTGAAGCTTTCTTT
. TRBJ2-7 TRBV6-2/TRBV6-3 many CASSYTTSSSYEQYF TGTGCCAGCAGTTACACGACAAGTAGCTCCTACGAGCAGTACTTC
TRBD2 TRBJ2-1 TRBV24-1 few CATSSGLAGGRSGSINEQFF TGTGCCACCAGTTCGGGCCTAGCGGGGGGGCGAAGTGGGTCGATCAATGAGCAGTTCTTC
. TRBJ2-3 TRBV12-5 many CASGLADNPDTQYF TGTGCTAGTGGTTTGGCGGACAACCCAGATACGCAGTATTTT
. TRBJ1-1 TRBV14 . CASSPLSPFLTEAFF TGTGCCAGCAGCCCCCTGTCCCCGTTCCTCACTGAAGCTTTCTTT
. TRBJ1-4 TRBV12-3/TRBV12-4 . CASIRVPATNEKLFF TGTGCCAGCATACGGGTACCCGCAACTAATGAAAAACTGTTTTTT
TRBD1 TRBJ2-7 TRBV7-8 many CASSLSPGQRSSYEQYF TGTGCCAGCAGCCTCAGCCCGGGACAGCGAAGCTCCTACGAGCAGTACTTC
. TRBJ1-5 TRBV30 many CAWSGAANQPQHF TGTGCCTGGAGTGGGGCAGCAAATCAGCCCCAGCATTTT
TRBD2 TRBJ2-3 TRBV24-1 many CATSDPGTSGGGSSTDTQYF TGTGCCACCAGTGACCCCGGGACTAGCGGGGGAGGGTCCTCCACAGATACGCAGTATTTT
. TRBJ2-7 TRBV10-1 many CASSELSRDEQYF TGCGCCAGCAGTGAGTTAAGTAGGGACGAGCAGTACTTC
TRBD1 TRBJ1-2 TRBV6-5 . CASSTGTGQGNYGYTF TGTGCCAGCAGTACCGGGACAGGGCAGGGGAACTATGGCTACACCTTC
. TRBJ2-2 TRBV6-2/TRBV6-3 . CATSDPPSTGELFF TGTGCCACCTCCGATCCGCCGAGCACCGGGGAGCTGTTTTTT
. TRBJ1-4 TRBV12-3/TRBV12-4 many CASSDLPALSTNEKLFF TGTGCCAGCAGTGACCTCCCAGCCCTCTCAACTAATGAAAAACTGTTTTTT
TRBD2 TRBJ2-3 TRBV5-6 few CASSFPTSGGPDTQYF TGTGCCAGCAGCTTCCCTACTAGCGGGGGCCCGGATACGCAGTATTTT
. TRBJ1-6 TRBV2 many CASSGLFSYNSPLHF TGTGCCAGCAGTGGGCTGTTCTCCTATAATTCACCCCTCCACTTT
. TRBJ1-3 TRBV3-1 few CASSQDESPRNTIYF TGTGCCAGCAGCCAAGACGAATCTCCGAGAAACACCATATATTTT
TRBD2 TRBJ2-5 TRBV12-3/TRBV12-4 many CASSLAPRLAGRPKETQYF TGTGCCAGCAGTTTAGCGCCCCGTTTAGCGGGGAGACCTAAAGAGACCCAGTACTTC
. TRBJ2-3 TRBV19 many CASSRGGYSGTDTQYF TGTGCCAGTAGTCGCGGGGGCTACTCCGGCACAGATACGCAGTATTTT
TRBD2 TRBJ2-5 TRBV2 many CASSQTSRETQYF TGTGCCAGCAGTCAGACTAGCAGAGAGACCCAGTACTTC
. TRBJ1-2 TRBV27 many CASSLAEGDGYTF TGTGCCAGCAGTTTAGCGGAGGGGGATGGCTACACCTTC
. TRBJ2-7 TRBV6-2/TRBV6-3 many CASRATGTFSYEQYF TGTGCCAGCAGGGCAACCGGGACCTTCTCTTACGAGCAGTACTTC
. TRBJ2-1 TRBV7-6 many CASSLDGNEQFF TGTGCCAGCAGCTTAGACGGCAATGAGCAGTTCTTC
. TRBJ2-2 TRBV9 many CASSAVQGPGELFF TGTGCCAGCAGCGCCGTACAGGGCCCCGGGGAGCTGTTTTTT